The clone carrying this T cell receptor (beta chain) appeared a single time. Vbeta (60) and Jbeta (13) primers were used in the PCR. Profiling relied on immunoSEQ multiplex PCR, and the TCRdb table lists in-frame clones only, not all of them. This sample yields 150,000 to 200,000 clones, of which around 84% are seen a single time; roughly 3.6% belongs to the top ten. The source of the sample is a study of cytomegalovirus exposure and HLA in healthy donors. CDR1 is MNHEY and CDR2 is SMNVEV in the germline V gene (reference sequence). The CDR3 runs to 14 residues. Trimming took off 6 bases at V and 4 bases at J, with 15 bases between the two ends.

This chain links TRBV27 with TRBJ1-2; no clear D gene. The TCR comes from a man between 40 and 49 years old in good health and CMV-seropositive. The sample was PBMCs. The CDR3 region is CASRSRAGGYGYTF. For the CDR3, the DNA is TGTGCCAGCAGGTCTCGGGCGGGTGGCTATGGCTACACCTTC.